This passage covers 4 T cell receptor beta chains from one sample sequenced in a study of PD-L1 blockade in urothelial cancer. Method: immunoSEQ multiplex PCR; TCRdb's copy keeps in-frame clones and lacks some. This sample has 48,000 or so clones, with around 86% found just once. Regarding time point: peripheral blood 6 weeks after treatment start. The source material was PBMCs, sampled around atezolizumab (anti-PD-L1) treatment. The receptors were gathered from a man aged 55 to 70 with urothelial cancer.

CDR3 nucleotides: TGCGCCAGCAGCTTGGGGCAGGTTTACTCCTACGAGCAGTACTTC. It specifies CASSLGQVYSYEQYF. The chain joins TRBV5-1 to TRBJ2-7; D is unresolved. Germline loops: CDR1 SGHRS, CDR2 YFSETQ. V lost 0 bases to trimming and J lost 0 bases, with 10 bases between them. The CDR3 spans 15 residues.

This clone was recorded only once. The chain has TRBV5-1 and TRBJ2-1; 11 nucleotides agree with TRBD2. The CDR3 totals 15 residues. Unmatched junction bases numbered 3, after V lost 1 base and J lost 6 bases. Germline lookup yields CDR1 SGHRS and CDR2 YFSETQ. The CDR3 is CASSLLAGGGNEQFF. The CDR3 DNA is TGCGCCAGCAGCTTGCTAGCGGGGGGAGGCAATGAGCAGTTCTTC.

This clone was observed a few times. The genes are TRBV9 and TRBJ1-5, with 7 nucleotides matching TRBD1. Germline V gene sequence: CDR1 SGDLS, CDR2 YYNGEE. CDR3 size: 15 residues. Trimming at V came to 4 bases and at J to 6 bases, leaving 10 bases not matched to a gene. The DNA for the CDR3 is TGTGCCAGCAGCTCCACAGGGGACCCCTCTCAGCCCCAGCATTTT. Translation gives CASSSTGDPSQPQHF.

DNA of the CDR3: TGCGCCAGCAGCCAAGATGTTTCACTAGAAGCTTTCTTT. It is translated as CASSQDVSLEAFF. The rearrangement uses TRBV4-3 and TRBJ1-1; unclear D gene. V gave up 0 bases and J gave up 8 bases, with 10 bases separating them. Germline CDR1 is LGHNA and CDR2 is YSLEER. The CDR3 runs to 13 residues.